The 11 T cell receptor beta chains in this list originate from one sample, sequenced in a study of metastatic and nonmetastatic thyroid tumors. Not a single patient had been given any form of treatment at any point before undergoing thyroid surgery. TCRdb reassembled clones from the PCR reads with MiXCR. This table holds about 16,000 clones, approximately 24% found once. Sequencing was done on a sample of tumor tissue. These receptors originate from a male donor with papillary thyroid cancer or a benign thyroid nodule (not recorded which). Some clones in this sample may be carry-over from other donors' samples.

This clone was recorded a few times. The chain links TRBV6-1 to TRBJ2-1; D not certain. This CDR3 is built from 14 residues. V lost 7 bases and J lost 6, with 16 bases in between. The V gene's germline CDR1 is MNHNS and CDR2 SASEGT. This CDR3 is CASNLVLLCNEQFF. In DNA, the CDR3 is TGTGCCAGCAATTTGGTACTTCTCTGCAATGAGCAGTTCTTC.

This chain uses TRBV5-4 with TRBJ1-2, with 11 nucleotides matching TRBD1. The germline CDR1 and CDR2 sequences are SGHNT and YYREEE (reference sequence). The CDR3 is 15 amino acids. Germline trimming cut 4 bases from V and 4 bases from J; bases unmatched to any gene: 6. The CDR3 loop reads CASSTGQGEIYGYTF. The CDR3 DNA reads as TGTGCCAGCAGCACGGGACAGGGGGAGATCTATGGCTACACCTTC.

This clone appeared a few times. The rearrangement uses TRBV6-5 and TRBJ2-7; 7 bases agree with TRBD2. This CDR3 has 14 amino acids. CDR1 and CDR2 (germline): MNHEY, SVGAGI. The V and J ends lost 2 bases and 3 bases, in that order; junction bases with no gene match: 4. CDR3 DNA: TGTGCCAGCAGTTACGGGGGGGAATTCTACGAGCAGTACTTC. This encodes CASSYGGEFYEQYF.

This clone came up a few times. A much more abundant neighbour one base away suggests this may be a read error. The CDR3 DNA is TGTGCCAGCACCGTTAGCGGGCGAGGCGCAGAGACCCAGTACTTC. It yields the protein CASTVSGRGAETQYF. V is TRBV2 and J is TRBJ2-5; 7 bases match TRBD2. Germline assignment: CDR1 SNHLY and CDR2 FYNNEI. V gave up 7 bases and J gave up 4 bases; unmatched junction bases: 12. This CDR3 contains 15 residues.

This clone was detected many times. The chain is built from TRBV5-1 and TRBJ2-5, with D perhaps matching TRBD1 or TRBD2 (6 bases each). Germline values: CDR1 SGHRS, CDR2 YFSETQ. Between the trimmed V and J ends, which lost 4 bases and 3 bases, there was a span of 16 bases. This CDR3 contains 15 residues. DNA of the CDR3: TGCGCCAGCAGCCCACCACTAGCAGGGGAAGAGACCCAGTACTTC. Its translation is CASSPPLAGEETQYF.

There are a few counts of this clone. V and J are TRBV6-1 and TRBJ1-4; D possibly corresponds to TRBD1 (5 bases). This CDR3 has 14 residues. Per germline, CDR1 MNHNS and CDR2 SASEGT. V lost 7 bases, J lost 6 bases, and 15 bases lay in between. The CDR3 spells CASNPGTGDEKLFF. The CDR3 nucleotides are TGTGCCAGCAACCCCGGGACGGGGGATGAAAAACTGTTTTTT.

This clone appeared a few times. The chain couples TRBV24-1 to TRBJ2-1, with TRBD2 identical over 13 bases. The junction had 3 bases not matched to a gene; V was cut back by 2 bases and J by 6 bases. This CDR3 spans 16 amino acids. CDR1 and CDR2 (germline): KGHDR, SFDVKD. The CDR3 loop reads CATSDSRLAGGNEQFF. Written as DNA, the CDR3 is TGTGCCACCAGTGATTCGCGACTAGCGGGAGGCAATGAGCAGTTCTTC.

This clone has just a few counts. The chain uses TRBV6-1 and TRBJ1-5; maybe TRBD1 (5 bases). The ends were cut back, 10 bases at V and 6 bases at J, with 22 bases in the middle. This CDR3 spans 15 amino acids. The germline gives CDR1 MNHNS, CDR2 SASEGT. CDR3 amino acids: CATKGDSPRGQPQHF. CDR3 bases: TGTGCCACTAAAGGGGACTCCCCCCGGGGTCAGCCCCAGCATTTT.

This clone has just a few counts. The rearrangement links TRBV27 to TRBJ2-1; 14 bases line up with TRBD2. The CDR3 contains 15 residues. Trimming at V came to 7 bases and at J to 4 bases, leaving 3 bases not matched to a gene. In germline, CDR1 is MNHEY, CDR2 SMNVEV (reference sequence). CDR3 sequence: CASTGTSGRYNEQFF. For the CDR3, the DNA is TGTGCCAGCACCGGGACTAGCGGGAGATACAATGAGCAGTTCTTC.

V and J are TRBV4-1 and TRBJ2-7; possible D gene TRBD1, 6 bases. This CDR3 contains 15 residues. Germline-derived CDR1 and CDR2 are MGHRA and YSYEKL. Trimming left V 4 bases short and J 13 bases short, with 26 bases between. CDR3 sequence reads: CASSPGTGLRYERYF. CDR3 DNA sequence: TGCGCCAGCAGCCCCGGAACAGGGTTGCGCTACGAGCGCTACTTC.

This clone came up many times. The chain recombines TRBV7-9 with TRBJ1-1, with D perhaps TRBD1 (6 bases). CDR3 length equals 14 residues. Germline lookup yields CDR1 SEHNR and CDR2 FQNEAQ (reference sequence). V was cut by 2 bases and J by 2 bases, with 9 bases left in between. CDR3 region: CASSLLGTNTEAFF. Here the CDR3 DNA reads TGTGCCAGCAGCTTACTGGGGACAAACACTGAAGCTTTCTTT.